This is a list of T cell receptor beta chains from one sample in a study of graft-versus-host responses after intestinal transplantation. The table came from immunoSEQ multiplex PCR; TCRdb's copy has only in-frame clones and leaves some out. Of fewer than 60,000 clones in the sample, roughly 84% are singletons; the top ten hold around 0.5%. The antigens for these receptors are not known. The material sequenced was unstimulated CD4+ T cells sorted from spleen or lymph node cells, taken before transplant. These receptors were taken from a human donor who was the organ donor for an intestinal transplant. CDR3s include the opening cysteine and the closing phenylalanine or tryptophan. The order of the fields is J gene, V gene, clone size, D gene, CDR3 protein, CDR3 DNA. The D gene is left open where the match is weak. For some rows the clone size is stated as once, few or many, or as a class when expanded; others skip it.

J gene: TRBJ2-1
V gene: TRBV5-1
clone size: -
D gene: TRBD1
CDR3 protein: CASSTDRGEFF
CDR3 DNA: TGCGCCAGCAGCACCGACAGGGGAGAGTTCTTC

J gene: TRBJ2-1
V gene: TRBV28
clone size: -
D gene: -
CDR3 protein: CASLHSSYNEQFF
CDR3 DNA: TGTGCCAGCCTACACAGCTCCTACAATGAGCAGTTCTTC

J gene: TRBJ2-2
V gene: TRBV5-4
clone size: -
D gene: TRBD2
CDR3 protein: CASSVRRESTGELFF
CDR3 DNA: TGTGCCAGCAGCGTGCGGCGGGAGAGCACCGGGGAGCTGTTTTTT

J gene: TRBJ1-3
V gene: TRBV19
clone size: -
D gene: TRBD1
CDR3 protein: CASRIGQGNGNTIYF
CDR3 DNA: TGTGCCAGTAGAATCGGACAGGGGAACGGAAACACCATATATTTT

J gene: TRBJ1-2
V gene: TRBV29-1
clone size: -
D gene: -
CDR3 protein: CSVDRDIYGYTF
CDR3 DNA: TGCAGCGTTGACAGGGACATCTATGGCTACACCTTC

J gene: TRBJ1-2
V gene: TRBV30
clone size: few
D gene: -
CDR3 protein: CAWSAGPGGYTF
CDR3 DNA: TGTGCCTGGAGTGCCGGCCCGGGTGGCTACACCTTC

J gene: TRBJ2-1
V gene: TRBV11-2
clone size: -
D gene: TRBD2
CDR3 protein: CASRALAQTYHEQFF
CDR3 DNA: TGTGCCAGCAGAGCACTAGCGCAAACTTATCATGAGCAGTTCTTC

J gene: TRBJ2-7
V gene: TRBV7-2
clone size: -
D gene: TRBD2
CDR3 protein: CASSLRNLAGGPSNEQYF
CDR3 DNA: TGTGCCAGCAGCTTAAGGAATTTAGCGGGGGGGCCCTCAAACGAGCAGTACTTC

J gene: TRBJ2-7
V gene: TRBV21-1
clone size: -
D gene: -
CDR3 protein: CASSKARQGDYEQYF
CDR3 DNA: TGTGCCAGCAGCAAAGCGAGGCAGGGAGACTACGAGCAGTACTTC

J gene: TRBJ2-3
V gene: TRBV12-5
clone size: -
D gene: TRBD1
CDR3 protein: CASGLVLGQVVDTQYF
CDR3 DNA: TGTGCTAGTGGTTTGGTACTGGGACAGGTAGTAGATACGCAGTATTTT

J gene: TRBJ1-1
V gene: TRBV2
clone size: -
D gene: -
CDR3 protein: CASSKAATEAFF
CDR3 DNA: TGTGCCAGCAGTAAGGCGGCCACTGAAGCTTTCTTT

J gene: TRBJ2-7
V gene: TRBV7-2
clone size: -
D gene: -
CDR3 protein: CASSPKGLSSYEQYF
CDR3 DNA: TGTGCCAGCAGCCCGAAGGGGTTGTCCTCCTACGAGCAGTACTTC

J gene: TRBJ2-7
V gene: TRBV30
clone size: -
D gene: TRBD2
CDR3 protein: CAWSVAGGYEQYF
CDR3 DNA: TGTGCCTGGAGTGTGGCGGGGGGATACGAGCAGTACTTC

J gene: TRBJ1-1
V gene: TRBV5-1
clone size: once
D gene: -
CDR3 protein: CASSWDKNTEAFF
CDR3 DNA: TGCGCCAGCAGCTGGGACAAAAACACTGAAGCTTTCTTT

J gene: TRBJ2-7
V gene: TRBV6-1
clone size: -
D gene: TRBD2
CDR3 protein: CANLYGLAEYEQYF
CDR3 DNA: TGTGCCAACCTTTATGGACTAGCGGAGTACGAGCAGTACTTC

J gene: TRBJ2-5
V gene: TRBV2
clone size: -
D gene: -
CDR3 protein: CASMGQETQYF
CDR3 DNA: TGTGCCAGCATGGGACAAGAGACCCAGTACTTC